Below are 18 T cell receptor beta chains sequenced from a single sample in a study of shared T cell receptors in the human thymus. Measured with immunoSEQ multiplex PCR; TCRdb has only the in-frame clones, and not every one. The table lists some 720,000 clones, around 89% of them singletons. These data were also filed under a second study, of human thymus T cells.

Sequencing was carried out using thymocytes. The source is a boy in the first two years of life with a congenital heart defect.

This rearrangement joins TRBV5-1 to TRBJ2-2; D is possibly TRBD1 (6 bases). Trimming pared 2 bases from V and 0 bases from J, leaving 14 bases between. The CDR3 spans 17 residues. Germline CDR1 SGHRS, CDR2 YFSETQ. CDR3 region: CASSFYPRGSNTGELFF. The CDR3 DNA follows: TGCGCCAGCAGCTTCTATCCGAGGGGGTCGAACACCGGGGAGCTGTTTTTT.

V gene TRBV28 combines with J gene TRBJ2-7, with a weak D call TRBD2 (6 bases). CDR1 is MDHEN, CDR2 SYDVKM, per germline. V was shortened by 10 bases and J by 5 bases, with 18 bases between the two germline ends. This CDR3 spans 13 amino acids. The CDR3 loop is CAIRGAPRDEQYF. CDR3 DNA: TGTGCCATCCGCGGGGCACCCAGGGACGAGCAGTACTTC.

The rearrangement uses TRBV5-1 and TRBJ2-2; TRBD1 agrees at 12 bases. The J segment lost 6 bases and the V segment lost 5 bases, leaving 5 bases of the junction unmatched. Germline assignment: CDR1 SGHRS and CDR2 YFSETQ. The CDR3 has 15 amino acids. CDR3 amino acids: CASRGDRGPPGELFF. The CDR3 DNA follows: TGCGCCAGCAGGGGGGACAGGGGGCCCCCCGGGGAGCTGTTTTTT.

This clone has only a few counts. The rearrangement uses TRBV5-1 and TRBJ1-1; 7 nucleotides match TRBD1. The CDR3 extends over 16 amino acids. CDR1 and CDR2 (germline): SGHRS, YFSETQ. V shed 0 bases, J shed 0 bases, and the junction held 5 bases outside the gene matches. CDR3 protein: CASSLDRGPMNTEAFF. The CDR3 bases are TGCGCCAGCAGCTTGGACAGGGGCCCCATGAACACTGAAGCTTTCTTT.

V usage is TRBV5-3 and J usage is TRBJ2-7, with 9 bases fitting TRBD2. TRBV5-3 is labeled an ORF, and its function is uncertain. V trimming: 2 bases; J trimming: 4 bases; junction bases outside the gene matches: 10. The length of the CDR3 is 16 residues. CDR3: CARSFCPRLADYEQYF. CDR3 nucleotides: TGTGCCAGAAGCTTCTGCCCGCGACTAGCGGATTACGAGCAGTACTTC.

The chain employs TRBV27 and TRBJ2-1, with 8 bases fitting TRBD2. CDR1 and CDR2 from the germline V gene are MNHEY and SMNVEV (reference sequence). CDR3 length equals 17 residues. Trimming at V came to 3 bases and at J to 3 bases, leaving 10 bases not matched to a gene. The CDR3 protein is CASSFSRASGYYNEQFF. The CDR3, as DNA: TGTGCCAGCAGTTTCTCCCGGGCTAGCGGGTACTACAATGAGCAGTTCTTC.

The CDR3 sequence: CASSYTRQERPRDQPQHF. CDR3 coding DNA: TGTGCCAGCAGTTACACAAGACAGGAGCGGCCACGGGATCAGCCCCAGCATTTT. V and J are TRBV6-7 and TRBJ1-5; perhaps TRBD1 as D (6 bases). TRBV6-7 is an open reading frame whose function is uncertain. There are 18 residues in the CDR3. The ends were cut back, 2 bases at V and 5 bases at J, with 22 bases in the middle.

This clone was found once. The chain carries TRBV15 and TRBJ2-7; weak D call: TRBD2 (5 bases). CDR3 size: 14 residues. Germline CDR1 reads LNHNV; CDR2 reads YYDKDF (reference sequence). Trimming pared 8 bases from V and 0 bases from J, leaving 14 bases between. The CDR3 is CATQGSGSSYEQYF. The CDR3 DNA is TGTGCCACCCAAGGGAGCGGAAGCTCCTACGAGCAGTACTTC.

V is TRBV19 and J is TRBJ1-1; TRBD1 matches 8 bases. The CDR3 runs to 15 residues. Per the germline V gene, CDR1 is LNHDA and CDR2 is SQIVND (reference sequence). V lost 5 bases to trimming and J lost 1 base; unmatched junction nucleotides: 6. CDR3 coding DNA: TGTGCCAGTAGTGCGGACAGGGAAGAGAACACTGAAGCTTTCTTT. Translated, it gives CASSADREENTEAFF.

J is TRBJ2-1 and V is TRBV4-1; D perhaps matches TRBD1 (6 bases). CDR1 and CDR2 from the germline V gene are MGHRA and YSYEKL. V lost 0 bases and J 6 bases, leaving 21 bases between the germline ends. This CDR3 comprises 18 residues. CDR3 in amino acids: CASSQDQGWLDLSNEQFF. As DNA, the CDR3 is TGCGCCAGCAGCCAAGATCAGGGGTGGCTTGACCTGAGCAATGAGCAGTTCTTC.

CDR3 sequence reads: CASSVLRDSSYGYTF. The CDR3 DNA sequence: TGTGCCAGCAGTGTCCTCCGGGACAGTTCCTATGGCTACACCTTC. The chain uses TRBV6-5 and TRBJ1-2; TRBD1 agrees at 7 bases. Germline CDR1 reads MNHEY; CDR2 reads SVGAGI. The V segment lost 5 bases and the J segment 4 bases; nucleotides outside the gene matches: 10. The CDR3 loop spans 15 amino acids.

The chain recombines TRBV15 with TRBJ2-7; D is possibly TRBD2 (6 bases). V was trimmed by 0 bases and J by 3 bases, leaving 12 bases between them. The germline V gene has CDR1 LNHNV and CDR2 YYDKDF (reference sequence). The CDR3 runs to 15 residues. The CDR3 is CATSRELVGGYEQYF. For the CDR3, the DNA is TGTGCCACCAGCAGAGAACTCGTGGGGGGCTACGAGCAGTACTTC.

The rearrangement links TRBV6-6 to TRBJ1-1; D remains ambiguous. Per the germline V gene, CDR1 is MNHNY and CDR2 is SVGAGI (reference sequence). The CDR3 totals 13 residues. V gave up 2 bases and J gave up 8 bases, with 12 bases separating them. The CDR3 region has the DNA TGTGCCAGCAGTTACCCTATTAGAGGGGAAGCTTTCTTT. This encodes CASSYPIRGEAFF.

This sequence joins TRBV19 and TRBJ1-2, with TRBD1 matching over 10 bases. Trimming cost V 4 bases and J 3 bases; bases outside gene matches: 11. Germline CDR1 and CDR2: LNHDA and SQIVND (reference sequence). The CDR3 length is 17 residues. CDR3 region: CASSTPPRDRGDYGYTF. The CDR3 DNA is TGTGCCAGTAGTACCCCCCCCCGGGACAGGGGCGACTATGGCTACACCTTC. Looking up the rest from reference TRBV19 and TRBJ1-2 gives the full variable domain: DGGITQSPKYLFRKEGQNVTLSCEQNLNHDAMYWYRQDPGQGLRLIYYSQIVNDFQKGDIAEGYSVSREKKESFPLTVTSAQKNPTAFYLCASSTPPRDRGDYGYTFGSGTRLTVV.

The V gene is TRBV5-1, the J gene TRBJ2-7, with D possibly TRBD1 on 6 matching bases. Trimming removed 3 bases from V and 0 bases from J, with 22 bases in between. CDR1 and CDR2 (germline): SGHRS, YFSETQ. The CDR3 spans 18 residues. In nucleotides, the CDR3 is TGCGCCAGCAGCTGGCCCAGGGGCCCACGTAGAAGCTCCTACGAGCAGTACTTC. Translated, it gives CASSWPRGPRRSSYEQYF.

J is TRBJ2-5 and V is TRBV20-1; D may be TRBD1 (5 bases). This CDR3 comprises 11 residues. Looked up from germline, CDR1 is DFQATT and CDR2 is SNEGSKA (reference sequence). The CDR3 loop is CGARWQETQYF. The CDR3 DNA sequence: TGCGGGGCAAGGTGGCAAGAGACCCAGTACTTC.

This rearrangement joins TRBV7-9 to TRBJ2-1; 7 nucleotides line up with TRBD1. The CDR3 extends over 18 amino acids. The junction had 22 bases not matched to a gene; V was cut back by 8 bases and J by 6 bases. Germline lookup yields CDR1 SEHNR and CDR2 FQNEAQ (reference sequence). CDR3 region: CASCPVNRGVVPCNEQFF. In DNA form, the CDR3 reads TGTGCCAGCTGTCCTGTCAACAGGGGTGTTGTTCCTTGCAATGAGCAGTTCTTC.

The chain combines TRBV5-4 with TRBJ2-1; 7 bases align to TRBD2. Trimming at V came to 4 bases and at J to 8 bases, leaving 21 bases not matched to a gene. The germline V gene encodes CDR1 SGHNT and CDR2 YYREEE (reference sequence). This CDR3 region has 18 residues. Here the CDR3 reads CASSEYRDQRGWGHEQFF. CDR3 DNA sequence: TGTGCCAGCAGCGAATACCGGGACCAGCGGGGTTGGGGCCATGAGCAGTTCTTC.